Following are 4 T cell receptor beta chains from one sample sequenced in a study of Graves' ophthalmopathy and Graves' hyperthyroidism. RNA transcripts were the template, and TCR beta CDR3 regions were amplified from them. Scientists carried out first-round RT-PCR using HTBI primers and then a second-round multiplex PCR. TCRdb processed the multiplex PCR reads anew with MiXCR; each CDR3 protein has one entry. Found here are 150,000 to 200,000 distinct CDR3 sequences, under 40% of them singletons; the top ten hold 5.8%. Sequenced input: peripheral blood. The receptor source for this set is a woman between 40 and 50 years old with Graves' ophthalmopathy.

This clonotype was seen at least ten times. The junction departs from germline at one end; a sequencing error may be responsible. The chain couples TRBV29-1 to TRBJ1-1; D is undetermined. CDR1 is SQVTM and CDR2 is ANQGSEA in the germline V gene. This CDR3 comprises 14 residues. CDR3 coding DNA: TGCAGCCTTGATAGAAGGAGGGAGGCGGTTGAAGCTTTCTTT. It encodes CSLDRRREAVEAFF.

This clonotype was observed at least ten times. The chain employs TRBV12-3 or TRBV12-4 and TRBJ2-2; D uncertain. Trimming left V 1 base short and J 0 bases short, with 6 bases between. The CDR3 runs to 15 residues. The CDR3 DNA sequence: TGTGCCAGCAGTTTAGTCGGCCCGAACACCGGGGAGCTGTTTTTT. Translation gives CASSLVGPNTGELFF.

This clonotype was observed many times. The chain recombines TRBV6-1 with TRBJ2-7; TRBD2 aligns across 7 bases. With V trimmed by 6 bases and J by 2 bases, 13 bases remained unmatched. The CDR3 is 16 amino acids. Germline values: CDR1 MNHNS, CDR2 SASEGT. CDR3 amino acids: CASRNQWEGITYEQYF. In DNA, the CDR3 is TGTGCCAGCAGAAACCAATGGGAGGGTATCACCTACGAGCAGTACTTC.

This clonotype was recorded at least ten times. This chain uses TRBV29-1 with TRBJ1-1; 8 bases are a match to TRBD1. V gave up 7 bases and J gave up 4 bases; unmatched junction bases: 11. The germline CDR1 and CDR2 sequences are SQVTM and ANQGSEA. The CDR3 extends over 14 amino acids. Here the CDR3 DNA reads TGCAGCGGAGACAGGGGTTTGGGAAGCACTGAAGCTTTCTTT. Its translation: CSGDRGLGSTEAFF. Full variable domain (outside the CDR3, taken from reference TRBV29-1 and TRBJ1-1): SAVISQKPSRDICQRGTSLTIQCQVDSQVTMMFWYRQQPGQSLTLIATANQGSEATYESGFVIDKFPISRPNLTFSTLTVSNMSPEDSSIYLCSGDRGLGSTEAFFGQGTRLTVV.